Shown below are 29 T cell receptor beta chains from a single sample sequenced in a study of OX40 agonist ivuxolimab in advanced cancers. Some clones are missing from TCRdb's copy, which holds only in-frame ones; the method was immunoSEQ multiplex PCR. The sample gives tens of thousands of clones, roughly 90% of which show up once; less than 2.5% is in the top ten. This material consisted of CD4+ or CD8+ T cells sorted from blood, taken in a trial of the OX40 agonist ivuxolimab. These receptors all come from an adult with an advanced solid tumor such as melanoma, head and neck, liver or kidney cancer.

This clone was seen only once. The V call is TRBV11-3, the J call TRBJ2-3; D might be TRBD1 or TRBD2, each matching 6 bases. The CDR3 contains 15 residues. Germline loops: CDR1 SGHNT, CDR2 YENEEA. Trimming removed 5 bases from V and 4 bases from J, with 16 bases in between. The CDR3 here is CASSTRGGQADTQYF. CDR3 nucleotides: TGTGCCAGCAGCACCCGTGGGGGGCAGGCAGATACGCAGTATTTT.

In this sample, this clone turned up once. This rearrangement joins TRBV5-1 to TRBJ2-2; D is unresolved. The CDR3 length is 15 residues. The ends were cut back, 0 bases at V and 1 base at J, with 7 bases in the middle. Germline V CDR1 and CDR2: SGHRS, YFSETQ. CDR3 nucleotide sequence: TGCGCCAGCAGCTTGGTCTCGGTGAACACCGGGGAGCTGTTTTTT. Its protein product is CASSLVSVNTGELFF.

The chain carries TRBV28 and TRBJ1-4, with D tentatively TRBD1 (5 bases). CDR3 length equals 14 residues. Trimming removed 6 bases at V and 7 bases at J, with 15 bases between. The germline V gene has CDR1 MDHEN and CDR2 SYDVKM. CDR3 amino acids: CASRTGGGSEKLFF. CDR3 nucleotides: TGTGCCAGCAGAACCGGGGGAGGGAGTGAAAAACTGTTTTTT.

The chain links TRBV5-1 to TRBJ2-5, with unresolved D. With 3 bases removed from V and 1 base from J, the gap between germline ends came to 4 bases. The CDR3 is 12 residues long. Germline loops: CDR1 SGHRS, CDR2 YFSETQ. CDR3 sequence reads: CASSYLQETQYF. The CDR3 nucleotides are TGCGCCAGCAGCTACCTCCAAGAGACCCAGTACTTC.

This rearrangement joins TRBV7-2 to TRBJ1-2, with 8 bases that match TRBD1. With V trimmed by 5 bases and J by 4 bases, 3 bases remained unmatched. In germline, CDR1 is SGHTA, CDR2 FQGNSA. This CDR3 spans 13 amino acids. CDR3 nucleotide sequence: TGTGCCAGCAGCACCGGACAGGGCTATGGCTACACCTTC. Translating gives CASSTGQGYGYTF.

The CDR3 protein is CASSPIGETQYF. The CDR3, as DNA: TGCGCCAGCAGCCCCATAGGGGAGACCCAGTACTTC. The chain employs TRBV5-1 and TRBJ2-5; D unclear. Trimming stripped 4 bases from V and 5 bases from J, with 9 bases between. CDR1 is SGHRS and CDR2 is YFSETQ in the germline V gene. This CDR3 is 12 amino acids long.

The chain joins TRBV5-5 to TRBJ2-5, with 15 positions matching TRBD2. V was pared by 0 bases and J by 4 bases, with 4 bases of the junction left unmatched. The germline gives CDR1 SGHKS, CDR2 YYEKEE (reference sequence). CDR3 length equals 17 residues. The CDR3 DNA is TGTGCCAGCAGCTTGGAGGGACTAGCGGGAGGACGAGAGACCCAGTACTTC. Its translation is CASSLEGLAGGRETQYF. Filled out from reference TRBV5-5 and TRBJ2-5, the complete variable domain reads DAGVTQSPTHLIKTRGQQVTLRCSPISGHKSVSWYQQVLGQGPQFIFQYYEKEERGRGNFPDRFSARQFPNYSSELNVNALLLGDSALYLCASSLEGLAGGRETQYFGPGTRLLVL.

This chain joins TRBV6-6 and TRBJ1-6; D is uncertain. This CDR3 comprises 13 residues. Trimming removed 0 bases at V and 10 bases at J, with 7 bases between. CDR1 is MNHNY and CDR2 is SVGAGI in the germline V gene (reference sequence). CDR3: CASSYSRQSPLHF. The CDR3 DNA reads as TGTGCCAGCAGTTACTCTCGCCAGTCACCCCTCCACTTT.

In its sample, this clone was seen once. This rearrangement joins TRBV5-1 to TRBJ2-5, with 14 nucleotides matching TRBD2. Losses at the gene ends were 3 bases for V and 5 bases for J; bases not matched to a gene: 9. CDR3 length: 17 residues. Per germline, CDR1 SGHRS and CDR2 YFSETQ. CDR3 bases: TGCGCCAGCAGCTCCCCGACTAGCGGGGGGGCCGGTGAGACCCAGTACTTC. Translated, it gives CASSSPTSGGAGETQYF.

The chain is built from TRBV5-1 and TRBJ2-6, with a tentative D call TRBD2 (5 bases). V shed 0 bases and J shed 0 bases, with 7 bases lying between them. The CDR3 is 16 amino acids. Germline CDR1 SGHRS, CDR2 YFSETQ. CDR3 bases: TGCGCCAGCAGCTTGGTAACTAGCTCTGGGGCCAACGTCCTGACTTTC. It translates to CASSLVTSSGANVLTF.

The chain uses TRBV19 and TRBJ2-1; D perhaps matches TRBD1 (5 bases). CDR1 and CDR2 from the germline V gene are LNHDA and SQIVND (reference sequence). V lost 4 bases and J lost 10, with 26 bases in between. The CDR3 length is 17 residues. CDR3 region: CASSTQGPRVWAWEQFF. Written as DNA, the CDR3 is TGTGCCAGTAGTACTCAGGGCCCACGGGTTTGGGCGTGGGAGCAGTTCTTC.

The J gene is TRBJ2-1, the V gene TRBV9, with TRBD1 matching over 9 bases. The CDR3 totals 15 residues. Unmatched junction bases numbered 8, after V lost 4 bases and J lost 6 bases. Germline assignment: CDR1 SGDLS and CDR2 YYNGEE. CDR3 DNA sequence: TGTGCCAGCAGCCTCCGGGACAGGGATCTCAATGAGCAGTTCTTC. Residues: CASSLRDRDLNEQFF.

The count of this clone is one. The chain uses TRBV7-9 and TRBJ1-3; 10 bases match TRBD1. The CDR3 loop spans 16 amino acids. Germline loops: CDR1 SEHNR, CDR2 FQNEAQ (reference sequence). Unmatched junction bases numbered 5, after V lost 3 bases and J lost 3 bases. The CDR3 DNA is TGTGCCAGCAGCTTGGACAGGGGGACCTTTGGAAACACCATATATTTT. This gives the protein CASSLDRGTFGNTIYF.

The rearrangement links TRBV6-1 to TRBJ2-7, with 8 positions matching TRBD1. This CDR3 is built from 14 residues. V shed 6 bases, J shed 2 bases, and the junction held 6 bases outside the gene matches. Germline values: CDR1 MNHNS, CDR2 SASEGT. CDR3 nucleotides: TGTGCCAGCAGACAACCGGGACAGGCCTACGAGCAGTACTTC. It specifies CASRQPGQAYEQYF.

This clone has a single count. The rearrangement joins TRBV7-8 to TRBJ2-1; the match to TRBD2 covers 11 bases. CDR3 length: 16 amino acids. Germline assignment: CDR1 SGHVS and CDR2 FQNEAQ. Germline trimming cut 2 bases from V and 5 bases from J; bases unmatched to any gene: 5. CDR3 sequence (DNA): TGTGCCAGCAGCTTACCCCGACTAGCGGGGCACAATGAGCAGTTCTTC. Its protein is CASSLPRLAGHNEQFF.

This clone was observed a single time. The chain joins TRBV7-9 to TRBJ2-1, with 10 bases lining up with TRBD2. With V trimmed by 2 bases and J by 4 bases, 5 bases remained unmatched. The CDR3 runs 16 residues. Germline CDR1 reads SEHNR; CDR2 reads FQNEAQ (reference sequence). The CDR3 region is CASSLTLLAGYNEQFF. CDR3 bases: TGTGCCAGCAGCTTAACTCTACTAGCGGGATACAATGAGCAGTTCTTC.

The chain links TRBV11-2 to TRBJ2-3, with a weak D call TRBD2 (6 bases). Per the germline V gene, CDR1 is SGHAT and CDR2 is FQNNGV. The germline V and J ends were trimmed by 1 base and 7 bases, with 9 bases remaining between them. The CDR3 loop spans 13 amino acids. The CDR3: CASSLGAGNTQYF. DNA of the CDR3: TGTGCCAGCAGCTTAGGCGCGGGAAATACGCAGTATTTT. The full variable domain, completed using reference TRBV11-2 and TRBJ2-3, is EAGVAQSPRYKIIEKRQSVAFWCNPISGHATLYWYQQILGQGPKLLIQFQNNGVVDDSQLPKDRFSAERLKGVDSTLKIQPAKLEDSAVYLCASSLGAGNTQYFGPGTRLTVL.

The chain combines TRBV5-1 with TRBJ2-1; 11 bases are a match to TRBD1. Germline V gene lookup returns CDR1 SGHRS and CDR2 YFSETQ. CDR3 size: 18 residues. V lost 4 bases and J lost 1; bases outside the gene matches: 10. The CDR3 region is CASSTPGTGGGSYNEQFF. CDR3 in DNA: TGCGCCAGCAGCACCCCCGGGACAGGGGGAGGATCCTACAATGAGCAGTTCTTC.

This rearrangement joins TRBV10-3 to TRBJ2-2, with TRBD1 as a possible D gene (5 bases). V dropped 2 bases and J dropped 6 bases, with 10 bases sitting between them. CDR1 ENHRY and CDR2 SYGVKD come from the germline V gene. The CDR3 sequence is 14 residues long. CDR3 DNA sequence: TGTGCCATCAGTGAGGTAGCAGGGTCCGGGGAGCTGTTTTTT. Translation gives CAISEVAGSGELFF.

The CDR3 loop reads CASSEGRQNNEQFF. The CDR3 DNA sequence: TGTGCCAGCAGTGAAGGGAGACAGAACAATGAGCAGTTCTTC. This chain links TRBV6-1 with TRBJ2-1; a weak D match, TRBD1 (5 bases). Trimming took 1 base from V and 5 from J, leaving 9 bases between them. The CDR3 extends over 14 amino acids. Per the germline V gene, CDR1 is MNHNS and CDR2 is SASEGT.

The J gene is TRBJ1-5, the V gene TRBV28, with 10 bases fitting TRBD1. The CDR3 has 14 amino acids. V was pared by 6 bases and J by 6 bases, with 5 bases of the junction left unmatched. Per the germline V gene, CDR1 is MDHEN and CDR2 is SYDVKM. CDR3 region: CASRTGGEGQPQHF. The DNA for the CDR3 is TGTGCCAGCAGGACAGGGGGCGAGGGTCAGCCCCAGCATTTT.

This chain uses TRBV18 with TRBJ2-1; 7 positions agree with TRBD2. After removal of 4 bases from V and 7 bases from J, the junction contained 13 bases not matched to a gene. There are 16 residues in the CDR3. CDR1 is KGHSH, CDR2 LQKENI, per germline. DNA of the CDR3: TGTGCCAGCTCACTCTCTAGGGCAGCGGGGTGGAATGAGCAGTTCTTC. Its translation is CASSLSRAAGWNEQFF.

This clone was observed once. This chain links TRBV7-6 with TRBJ2-1, with 11 positions matching TRBD2. After removal of 4 bases from V and 9 bases from J, the junction contained 11 bases not matched to a gene. The CDR3 spans 16 residues. CDR1 and CDR2 from the germline V gene are SGHVS and FNYEAQ. The CDR3 sequence is CASSSRTSGSFAEQFF. CDR3 coding DNA: TGTGCCAGCAGCTCGCGTACTAGCGGGAGTTTTGCTGAGCAGTTCTTC.

The V gene is TRBV5-1, the J gene TRBJ2-1; 8 bases line up with TRBD2. CDR3 length equals 15 residues. CDR1 SGHRS and CDR2 YFSETQ come from the germline V gene. V lost 0 bases to trimming and J lost 6 bases; unmatched junction nucleotides: 5. The CDR3 reads CASSLGPRGGNEQFF. In DNA, the CDR3 is TGCGCCAGCAGCTTGGGGCCCCGGGGGGGCAATGAGCAGTTCTTC.

The table lists this clone with a few counts. This chain connects TRBV5-4 to TRBJ2-3, with TRBD2 matching 8 bases. Losses at the gene ends were 4 bases for V and 2 bases for J; bases not matched to a gene: 3. The CDR3 extends over 14 amino acids. Germline V gives CDR1 SGHNT, CDR2 YYREEE (reference sequence). The CDR3 spells CASSPGGDTDTQYF. In nucleotides, the CDR3 is TGTGCCAGCAGCCCCGGGGGGGACACAGATACGCAGTATTTT.

The J gene is TRBJ1-1, the V gene TRBV6-6; 7 bases map to TRBD1. Germline V gene sequence: CDR1 MNHNY, CDR2 SVGAGI (reference sequence). With 4 bases clipped from V and 6 bases from J, the junction kept 8 bases outside the gene matches. This CDR3 has 14 amino acids. The CDR3, as DNA: TGTGCCAGCAGTTCCCTGGACAGGTTGTCTGAAGCTTTCTTT. Translation: CASSSLDRLSEAFF.

This chain connects TRBV6-1 to TRBJ2-5; TRBD2 aligns across 9 bases. The J call may be in error: the DNA end matches TRBJ2-7 better. Per the germline V gene, CDR1 is MNHNS and CDR2 is SASEGT. CDR3 length: 14 amino acids. CDR3 coding DNA: TGTGCCAGTCATAGAAGCGGGGGGCCATACGAGCAGTACTTC. Translation gives CASHRSGGPYEQYF.

The J gene is TRBJ1-5, the V gene TRBV19; 7 nucleotides align to TRBD1. The V gene's germline CDR1 is LNHDA and CDR2 SQIVND (reference sequence). The V gene end was trimmed by 5 bases and the J gene end by 5 bases; junction bases not matched to a gene: 12. CDR3 length: 16 residues. The CDR3 protein is CASSRSSTGIDQPQHF. CDR3 coding DNA: TGTGCCAGTAGTCGCTCCTCGACAGGGATAGATCAGCCCCAGCATTTT.

This chain links TRBV19 with TRBJ2-7; D is uncertain. The ends were cut back, 2 bases at V and 6 bases at J, with 11 bases in the middle. CDR1 LNHDA and CDR2 SQIVND come from the germline V gene (reference sequence). CDR3 size: 13 residues. The CDR3 sequence is CASSIRGYVEQYF. As DNA, the CDR3 is TGTGCCAGTAGTATAAGAGGTTATGTCGAGCAGTACTTC.